The 25 T cell receptor beta chains given below trace back to one sample, sequenced in a study of T cells in women clearing cervical HPV infection. Method: immunoSEQ multiplex PCR; TCRdb's copy keeps in-frame clones and lacks some. The table lists tens of thousands of clones. Sequenced material: blood buffy coat. The receptors come from a woman aged 18 to 75 with a cervical HPV16 infection that either progressed to CIN3+ or cleared (not recorded which).

The CDR3 reads CASSLRGLTDTQYF. CDR3 DNA, as far as it was read: TGTGCCAGCAGCTTGAGGGGACTCACAGATACG. The chain has TRBV7-7 and TRBJ2-3; TRBD2 is a possible D gene (6 bases). The CDR3 end falls 3 residues outside the read, so it is completed with the germline J gene. Trimming took off 3 bases at V and 2 bases at J, with 9 bases between the two ends. The CDR3 totals 14 residues. Germline-derived CDR1 and CDR2 are SSHAT and FNYEAQ (reference sequence).

Concerning this clone itself: The read finishes 3 residues shy of the CDR3 end, and the germline J gene is used to complete it. The rearrangement joins TRBV7-8 to TRBJ2-1, with 7 bases aligning to TRBD2. V lost 1 base and J lost 2; bases outside the gene matches: 5. From germline, CDR1 is SGHVS and CDR2 FQNEAQ. The CDR3 length is 16 residues. CDR3 region: CASSLGGGRTYNEQFF. CDR3 DNA (partial): TGTGCCAGCAGCTTAGGCGGCGGGAGAACCTACAATGAG.

Concerning this clone: The read terminates 3 residues before the CDR3 end, so the remaining end is supplied by the germline J gene. V gene TRBV7-7 combines with J gene TRBJ2-3; D might be TRBD2 (5 bases). CDR1 is SSHAT, CDR2 FNYEAQ, per germline (reference sequence). This CDR3 region has 14 residues. CDR3: CASSPVSDGETQYF. The CDR3 DNA, read in part, is TGTGCCAGCAGCCCCGTTAGCGACGGAGAGACG.

In regard to this clone: Sequencing ends 3 residues short of the CDR3 end; the germline J gene provides the rest. The rearrangement links TRBV6-2 or TRBV6-3 to TRBJ2-3, with TRBD2 matching over 8 bases. Germline CDR1 and CDR2: MNHEY and SVGEGT. The CDR3 has 15 residues. V was clipped by 5 bases and J by 1 base; unmatched bases: 5. CDR3 DNA, as far as it was read: TGTGCCAGCAGTCCGGGGGGGAGTGGCACAGATACG. Its translation: CASSPGGSGTDT. From start to end, the CDR3 is CASSPGGSGTDTQYF.

Of note for this clone: The read is 3 residues too short to cover the CDR3 end, so that end is filled in from the germline J gene. The genes are TRBV6-4 and TRBJ2-1, with TRBD2 matching 7 bases. Germline-derived CDR1 and CDR2 are MRHNA and SNTAGT. V shed 3 bases and J 3 bases; nucleotides not matched to a gene: 5. This CDR3 is 15 amino acids long. The chain's CDR3 is CASSDGAGNYNEQFF. CDR3 DNA, as far as it was read: TGTGCCAGCAGTGATGGAGCGGGGAACTACAATGAG.

Worth noting for this clone: Sequencing ends 3 residues short of the CDR3 end; the germline J gene provides the rest. The chain employs TRBV28 and TRBJ2-4; no firm D call. Germline CDR1 reads MDHEN; CDR2 reads SYDVKM. The CDR3 is made up of 12 amino acids. V was pared by 4 bases and J by 6 bases, with 7 bases between. This CDR3 reads CASSSAGNIQYF. CDR3 DNA (partial): TGTGCCAGCAGTTCGGCAGGAAACATT.

With respect to this clone: The DNA ends 3 residues before the CDR3 does, and the rest of the CDR3 is filled in from the germline J gene. The chain uses TRBV4-1 and TRBJ1-2; D might be TRBD1 (5 bases). V dropped 2 bases and J dropped 0 bases, with 16 bases sitting between them. Germline V gene data show CDR1 as MGHRA and CDR2 as YSYEKL. The length of the CDR3 is 17 residues. The CDR3 spells CASSQTRDSSPNYGYTF. The part of the CDR3 DNA that was read is TGCGCCAGCAGCCAAACCAGGGACTCTAGCCCTAACTATGGC.

Judged by frequency, this clone is medium-sized (0.01 to 0.1%). Read coverage stops 3 residues before the CDR3 terminus; the germline J gene supplies the remainder. This chain connects TRBV20-1 to TRBJ2-5; 10 bases are a match to TRBD2. Germline V lookup: CDR1 DFQATT, CDR2 SNEGSKA (reference sequence). V trimming: 5 bases; J trimming: 0 bases; junction bases outside the gene matches: 12. The CDR3 has 17 residues. CDR3 loop: CSAPQASGGGYQETQYF. The covered CDR3 bases are TGCAGTGCTCCCCAGGCTAGCGGGGGCGGGTACCAAGAGACC.

In the case of this clone: The missing CDR3 end, 3 residues past where the read stops, is filled in from the germline J gene. The chain links TRBV2 to TRBJ2-3; 9 bases map to TRBD2. Losses at the gene ends were 5 bases for V and 6 bases for J; bases not matched to a gene: 6. Germline lookup yields CDR1 SNHLY and CDR2 FYNNEI. The CDR3 extends over 14 amino acids. CDR3 DNA, as far as it was read: TGTGCCAGCAGTCTAGCGGGGATTTCCGATACG. Translating it yields CASSLAGISDT. The full CDR3 protein is CASSLAGISDTQYF.

Partial CDR3 DNA: TGCAGTGCTAGGTATCGCAGGGGGCCGTATGGC. As protein: CSARYRRGPYG. The full CDR3 is CSARYRRGPYGYTF. The chain recombines TRBV20-1 with TRBJ1-2; 8 bases are shared with TRBD1. Coverage ceases 3 residues before the CDR3 finishes, and the germline J gene fills in the end. V shed 3 bases and J 5 bases; nucleotides not matched to a gene: 8. CDR1 and CDR2 (germline): DFQATT, SNEGSKA (reference sequence). The CDR3 loop spans 14 amino acids.

As regards this clone: The sequence runs out 3 residues before the end of the CDR3; the remainder is reconstructed from the germline J gene. The chain joins TRBV5-1 to TRBJ1-2, with unresolved D. The germline gives CDR1 SGHRS, CDR2 YFSETQ. CDR3 length: 13 residues. V dropped 7 bases and J dropped 2 bases, with 12 bases sitting between them. CDR3 sequence: CASRSTGNYGYTF. CDR3 bases read: TGCGCCAGCCGGTCCACGGGGAACTATGGC.

About this clone: From the germline J gene comes the end of the CDR3, since the read stops 3 residues before it. The chain recombines TRBV7-8 with TRBJ2-2; D is possibly TRBD1 (6 bases). The CDR3 length is 15 residues. Germline V CDR1 and CDR2: SGHVS, FQNEAQ. V lost 5 bases and J lost 5, with 15 bases in between. CDR3 sequence reads: CASSRLEGGTGELFF. Partial CDR3 DNA: TGTGCCAGCAGCCGCTTAGAAGGGGGAACCGGGGAG.

For this clone: The CDR3 end is not reached by the read, which stops 3 residues before it; the germline J gene fills it in. The genes are TRBV5-1 and TRBJ2-2; TRBD1 or TRBD2 may be the D gene (6 bases each). Germline V gives CDR1 SGHRS, CDR2 YFSETQ. The V end lost 0 bases, the J end lost 3 bases, and 15 bases lay between the germline ends. This CDR3 is 17 amino acids long. CDR3 residues: CASSLAGGGTDTGELFF. The DNA read from the CDR3 is TGCGCCAGCAGCTTGGCTGGAGGGGGTACGGACACCGGGGAG.

For this clone: Coverage ceases 3 residues before the CDR3 finishes, and the germline J gene fills in the end. The chain couples TRBV7-9 to TRBJ2-5; perhaps TRBD1 as D (6 bases). Per the germline V gene, CDR1 is SEHNR and CDR2 is FQNEAQ (reference sequence). The V gene lost 4 bases and the J gene lost 4 bases, with 16 bases spanning the gap. The CDR3 extends over 15 amino acids. This chain's CDR3 is CASSSAPRGRETQYF. The CDR3 DNA, read in part, is TGTGCCAGCAGCTCCGCCCCCAGGGGCCGAGAGACC.

Turning to this clone: The DNA ends 3 residues before the CDR3 does, and the rest of the CDR3 is filled in from the germline J gene. V gene TRBV7-2 combines with J gene TRBJ1-2; D possibly corresponds to TRBD1 (5 bases). CDR1 and CDR2 from the germline V gene are SGHTA and FQGNSA. The CDR3 has 14 amino acids. CDR3 residues: CASSSTSRGTLYTF. The sequenced CDR3 bases are TGTGCCAGCAGCTCCACGTCTAGGGGCACCCTT.

About this clone: The CDR3 extends 3 residues past the end of the read, so its final part is completed from the germline J gene. The chain recombines TRBV5-4 with TRBJ2-3; TRBD1 is a possible D gene (5 bases). This CDR3 contains 15 residues. V dropped 1 base and J dropped 3 bases, with 12 bases sitting between them. Germline loops: CDR1 SGHNT, CDR2 YYREEE (reference sequence). This chain's CDR3 is CASSLLSAGTDTQYF. The CDR3 DNA, read in part, is TGTGCCAGCAGCTTGTTATCGGCAGGGACAGATACG.

Regarding this clone: The read terminates 3 residues ahead of where the CDR3 ends, so the germline J gene completes it. This chain joins TRBV19 and TRBJ2-3; 10 nucleotides match TRBD1. Germline V gene lookup returns CDR1 LNHDA and CDR2 SQIVND (reference sequence). This CDR3 comprises 15 residues. CDR3 loop: CASSFRDRGHQPQYF. The CDR3 bases that were read are TGTGCCAGTAGTTTCCGGGACAGGGGCCATCAGCCG.

Comments on this clone: The read stops 3 residues short of the end of the CDR3; the missing end is completed from the germline J gene. The genes are TRBV5-1 and TRBJ1-4; D possibly corresponds to TRBD1 (5 bases). V was clipped by 3 bases and J by 3 bases, with 12 bases between them. Germline loops: CDR1 SGHRS, CDR2 YFSETQ. The CDR3 consists of 15 residues. The sequenced CDR3 bases are TGCGCCAGCAGCTCGGGGGGTCCGGCTAATGAAAAA. Protein: CASSSGGPANEK. The full CDR3 reads CASSSGGPANEKLFF.

As regards this clone: The CDR3 end is not reached by the read, which stops 3 residues before it; the germline J gene fills it in. The V call is TRBV5-1, the J call TRBJ2-3; the match to TRBD1 covers 9 bases. CDR3 size: 14 residues. V trimming: 10 bases; J trimming: 4 bases; junction bases outside the gene matches: 10. Germline V gene data show CDR1 as SGHRS and CDR2 as YFSETQ. The CDR3 region is CARGGDRVPDTQYF. The CDR3 DNA, read in part, is TGCGCCCGGGGCGGGGACAGGGTTCCAGATACG.

Concerning this clone itself: The CDR3 is cut off 3 residues early in the read; its end comes from the germline J gene. The rearrangement links TRBV2 to TRBJ1-4; 11 bases agree with TRBD1. The CDR3 runs to 15 residues. Looked up from germline, CDR1 is SNHLY and CDR2 is FYNNEI. The DNA read from the CDR3 is TGTGCCAGCAGTGAGGGACAGGGGGGCTACGTGTCA. It translates to CASSEGQGGYVS. The entire CDR3 protein reads CASSEGQGGYVSLFF.

As concerns this clone: The CDR3 end lies 3 residues beyond the end of the read and is filled in from the germline J gene. The J gene is TRBJ1-6, the V gene TRBV5-1; TRBD1 matches 7 bases. J gave up 10 bases and V 4 bases, and 11 bases lay outside the gene matches. Germline loops: CDR1 SGHRS, CDR2 YFSETQ. The CDR3 has 15 residues. The CDR3 here is CASSPRQGSNSPLHF. The part of the CDR3 DNA that was read is TGCGCCAGCAGCCCGCGACAGGGATCTAACTCACCC.

CDR3 residues: CASSRVGGKNTEAFF. The DNA read from the CDR3 is TGTGCCAGCAGCCGAGTAGGGGGCAAGAACACTGAA. This rearrangement joins TRBV11-2 to TRBJ1-1, with TRBD1 matching 7 bases. The read falls 3 residues short of the CDR3 end, and the missing part is taken from the germline J gene. V shed 5 bases and J 1 base; nucleotides not matched to a gene: 7. Germline V lookup: CDR1 SGHAT, CDR2 FQNNGV. There are 15 residues in the CDR3.

Worth noting for this clone: Read data end 3 residues before the CDR3 end; the end is taken from the germline J gene. The V gene is TRBV4-2, the J gene TRBJ2-7; TRBD1 is a possible D gene (6 bases). CDR3 size: 13 residues. Deletions cut 7 bases from V and 6 bases from J, with 16 bases between. Germline values: CDR1 LGHNA, CDR2 YNFKEQ. The covered CDR3 bases are TGTGCCAGCACCTACGGGTCAGGGGCCGAG. Translation gives CASTYGSGAE. The CDR3, in full, reads CASTYGSGAEQYF.

On this clone itself: From the germline J gene comes the end of the CDR3, since the read stops 3 residues before it. The rearrangement links TRBV10-3 to TRBJ2-1, with D perhaps TRBD1 (6 bases). Germline lookup yields CDR1 ENHRY and CDR2 SYGVKD. V lost 6 bases and J lost 0, with 9 bases in between. This CDR3 is built from 14 residues. CDR3 DNA (partial): TGTGCCATCAGAAGACAGGACTCCTACAATGAG. Translating gives CAIRRQDSYNE. The complete CDR3 sequence is CAIRRQDSYNEQFF.

In the case of this clone: The read halts 3 residues ahead of the CDR3 end, with the missing end drawn from the germline J gene. This sequence joins TRBV20-1 and TRBJ2-1; 16 bases align to TRBD2. The CDR3 is made up of 15 amino acids. The junction had 5 bases not matched to a gene; V was cut back by 7 bases and J by 5 bases. Germline V gives CDR1 DFQATT, CDR2 SNEGSKA (reference sequence). CDR3 loop: CSVGTSGRVNNEQFF. CDR3 DNA (partial): TGCAGTGTTGGGACTAGCGGGAGGGTAAACAATGAG.